These 11 T cell receptor beta chains were all obtained from the same sample, sequenced in a study of cytomegalovirus exposure and HLA in healthy donors. The PCR was carried out with 60 Vbeta primers and 13 Jbeta primers. TCRdb keeps only in-frame clones here, not all; method: immunoSEQ multiplex PCR. The sample holds around 120,000 clones, 79% seen once. The sequencing input was PBMCs. The receptor source for this set is a woman in her thirties or forties in good health and CMV-seronegative.

The gene calls are TRBV28 and TRBJ2-5; D is possibly TRBD1 (7 bases). V was shortened by 8 bases and J by 4 bases, with 14 bases between the two germline ends. Germline CDR1 and CDR2: MDHEN and SYDVKM. CDR3 size: 13 residues. DNA of the CDR3: TGTGCCAGCGGCGGGACAGTCCGAGAGACCCAGTACTTC. Its translation: CASGGTVRETQYF. Looking up the rest from reference TRBV28 and TRBJ2-5 gives the full variable domain: DVKVTQSSRYLVKRTGEKVFLECVQDMDHENMFWYRQDPGLGLRLIYFSYDVKMKEKGDIPEGYSVSREKKERFSLILESASTNQTSMYLCASGGTVRETQYFGPGTRLLVL.

This clone was counted once. The CDR3 DNA follows: TGTGCCAGCAGCTTACTGGAGAGGAGAGCTGAAGCTTTCTTT. Translation gives CASSLLERRAEAFF. This chain connects TRBV7-8 to TRBJ1-1; no firm D call. This CDR3 comprises 14 residues. With 2 bases removed from V and 6 bases from J, the gap between germline ends came to 13 bases. The germline CDR1 and CDR2 sequences are SGHVS and FQNEAQ.

V gene TRBV27 combines with J gene TRBJ1-3; 7 bases align to TRBD1. The CDR3 has 18 amino acids. Trimming cost V 5 bases and J 4 bases; bases outside gene matches: 17. Looked up from germline, CDR1 is MNHEY and CDR2 is SMNVEV (reference sequence). Here the CDR3 reads CASSDRGTEFAGGNTIYF. The CDR3 nucleotides read TGTGCCAGCAGTGACCGTGGGACAGAATTCGCTGGAGGAAACACCATATATTTT.

CDR3 coding DNA: TGTGCCAGTAGTATTGCAGCGGGGCACGAGCAGTACTTC. Residues: CASSIAAGHEQYF. This chain joins TRBV19 and TRBJ2-7; 7 nucleotides align to TRBD2. The germline gives CDR1 LNHDA, CDR2 SQIVND (reference sequence). V gave up 3 bases and J gave up 5 bases; unmatched junction bases: 4. This CDR3 spans 13 amino acids.

The rearrangement joins TRBV5-1 to TRBJ2-5; 8 positions agree with TRBD2. The CDR3 extends over 14 amino acids. V lost 4 bases and J lost 2; bases outside the gene matches: 4. Germline assignment: CDR1 SGHRS and CDR2 YFSETQ. CDR3 in amino acids: CASSPGTRQETQYF. CDR3 in DNA: TGCGCCAGCAGCCCCGGGACTAGGCAAGAGACCCAGTACTTC.

This clone was seen a handful of times. The gene calls are TRBV7-9 and TRBJ1-1; 9 positions match TRBD1. The CDR3 is 15 residues long. V lost 3 bases and J lost 3; bases outside the gene matches: 5. Germline V gene data show CDR1 as SEHNR and CDR2 as FQNEAQ (reference sequence). CDR3 nucleotides: TGTGCCAGCAGCTTCCCACGACAGGGGGACACTGAAGCTTTCTTT. It yields the protein CASSFPRQGDTEAFF.

The chain employs TRBV9 and TRBJ2-7; 12 nucleotides align to TRBD2. Trimming removed 3 bases from V and 6 bases from J; junction bases left unmatched: 10. Germline assignment: CDR1 SGDLS and CDR2 YYNGEE. This CDR3 has 16 residues. The CDR3 DNA follows: TGTGCCAGCAGCGAGGGCGGACTAGCGGGGATCTGCGAGCAGTACTTC. Translated: CASSEGGLAGICEQYF.

The chain is built from TRBV7-2 and TRBJ2-7; 10 nucleotides line up with TRBD2. Germline loops: CDR1 SGHTA, CDR2 FQGNSA. The trim removed 2 bases at V and 2 bases at J, leaving 3 bases unmatched. The CDR3 spans 15 residues. CDR3 loop: CASSLRLAGAYEQYF. The CDR3, as DNA: TGTGCCAGCAGCTTACGGCTAGCGGGAGCCTACGAGCAGTACTTC.

A few counts support this clone. The V gene is TRBV18, the J gene TRBJ2-1; 10 bases agree with TRBD1. The CDR3 is 15 amino acids. CDR1 KGHSH and CDR2 LQKENI come from the germline V gene. Trimming at V came to 5 bases and at J to 8 bases, leaving 9 bases not matched to a gene. CDR3 nucleotides: TGTGCCAGCTCATCCCCGGGACAGGGGAAGGATGAGCAGTTCTTC. This codes for CASSSPGQGKDEQFF.

The chain joins TRBV28 to TRBJ2-7; perhaps TRBD1 as D (5 bases). V lost 9 bases to trimming and J lost 3 bases, with 15 bases between them. The CDR3 runs to 13 residues. Germline CDR1 is MDHEN and CDR2 is SYDVKM. The CDR3 DNA reads TGTGCCAGTGACAGTGTAGAGAGCTACGAGCAGTACTTC. Translating it yields CASDSVESYEQYF. Drawing the rest from reference TRBV28 and TRBJ2-7, the complete variable domain is DVKVTQSSRYLVKRTGEKVFLECVQDMDHENMFWYRQDPGLGLRLIYFSYDVKMKEKGDIPEGYSVSREKKERFSLILESASTNQTSMYLCASDSVESYEQYFGPGTRLTVT.

The V call is TRBV7-2, the J call TRBJ2-7; possible D gene TRBD1, 6 bases. V lost 1 base and J 6 bases, leaving 10 bases between the germline ends. This CDR3 comprises 13 residues. Germline V gene lookup returns CDR1 SGHTA and CDR2 FQGNSA. In nucleotides, the CDR3 is TGTGCCAGCAGCTTAGGGTGGGGGCTCGAGCAGTACTTC. It is translated as CASSLGWGLEQYF.